This T cell receptor beta chain was recovered during a study of shared clonotypes between healthy human individuals. Turning to the study itself: Three plates were used per donor for CD4 naive, three for CD4 memory, two for CD8 naive and one for CD8 memory.

Sequencing used immunoSEQ multiplex PCR; TCRdb keeps in-frame clones, though not all of them. The table records around 2.5 million clones, roughly 93% of them present only once. The length of the CDR3 is 17 residues. Germline V gene lookup returns CDR1 LGHNA and CDR2 YSLEER. The V gene end was trimmed by 4 bases and the J gene end by 4 bases; junction bases not matched to a gene: 3. Sequencing was performed on naive CD4+ T cells from PBMCs. Subset meaning: CD45RA+ positively selected. This clonotype was sampled from a young man in good health. Some clones in this sample may be carry-over from other donors' samples. The J gene is TRBJ2-2, the V gene TRBV4-3, with 16 bases matching TRBD2. CDR3 amino acids: CASSRGTSGRGTGELFF. The CDR3 DNA is TGCGCCAGCAGCCGCGGGACTAGCGGGAGGGGCACCGGGGAGCTGTTTTTT.